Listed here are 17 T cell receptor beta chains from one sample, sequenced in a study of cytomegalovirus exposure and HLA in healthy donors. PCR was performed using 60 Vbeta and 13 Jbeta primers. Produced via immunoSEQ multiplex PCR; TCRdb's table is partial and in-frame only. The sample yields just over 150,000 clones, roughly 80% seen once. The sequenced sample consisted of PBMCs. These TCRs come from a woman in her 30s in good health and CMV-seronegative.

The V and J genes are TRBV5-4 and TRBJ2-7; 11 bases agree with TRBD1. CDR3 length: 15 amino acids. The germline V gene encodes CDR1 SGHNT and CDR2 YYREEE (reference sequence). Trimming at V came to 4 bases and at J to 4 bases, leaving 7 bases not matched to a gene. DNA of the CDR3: TGTGCCAGCAGCGTATCCGGGACAGGGGGGTACGAGCAGTACTTC. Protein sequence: CASSVSGTGGYEQYF.

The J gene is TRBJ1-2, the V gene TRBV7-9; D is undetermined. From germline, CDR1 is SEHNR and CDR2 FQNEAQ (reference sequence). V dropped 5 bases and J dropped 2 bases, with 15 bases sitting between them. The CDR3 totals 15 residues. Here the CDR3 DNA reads TGTGCCAGCAGCCCCGAGTCGAGCCTGAACTATGGCTACACCTTC. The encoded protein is CASSPESSLNYGYTF.

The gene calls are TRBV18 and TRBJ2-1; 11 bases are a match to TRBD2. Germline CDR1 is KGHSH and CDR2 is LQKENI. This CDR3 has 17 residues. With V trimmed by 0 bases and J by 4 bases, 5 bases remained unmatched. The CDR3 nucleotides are TGTGCCAGCTCACCACCGGCTAGCGGGGGGTCTTACAATGAGCAGTTCTTC. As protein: CASSPPASGGSYNEQFF.

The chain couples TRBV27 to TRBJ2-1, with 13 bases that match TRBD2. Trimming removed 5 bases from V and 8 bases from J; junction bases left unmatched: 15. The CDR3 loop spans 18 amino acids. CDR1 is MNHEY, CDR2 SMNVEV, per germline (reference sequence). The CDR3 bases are TGTGCCAGCAGTCCACTCCGATTGACTAGCGGGGGGTTTGATGAGCAGTTCTTC. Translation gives CASSPLRLTSGGFDEQFF.

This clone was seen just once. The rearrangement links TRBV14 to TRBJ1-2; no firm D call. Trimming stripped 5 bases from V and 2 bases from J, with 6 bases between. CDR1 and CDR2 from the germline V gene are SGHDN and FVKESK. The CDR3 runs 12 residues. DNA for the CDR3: TGTGCCAGCAGCGCAGAAAACTATGGCTACACCTTC. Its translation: CASSAENYGYTF.

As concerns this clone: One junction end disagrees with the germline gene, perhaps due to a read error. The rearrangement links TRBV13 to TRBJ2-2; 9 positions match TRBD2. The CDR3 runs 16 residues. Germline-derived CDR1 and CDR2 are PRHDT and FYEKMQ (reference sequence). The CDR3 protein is CASSVGSSGGFGELFF. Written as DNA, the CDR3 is TGTGCCAGCAGCGTAGGAAGTAGCGGGGGTTTCGGGGAGCTGTTTTTT.

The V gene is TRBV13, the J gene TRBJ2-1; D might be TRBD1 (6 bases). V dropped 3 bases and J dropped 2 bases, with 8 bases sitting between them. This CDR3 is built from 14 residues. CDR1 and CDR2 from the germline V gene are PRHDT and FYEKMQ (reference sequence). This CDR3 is CASSFRTAYNEQFF. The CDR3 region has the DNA TGTGCCAGCAGCTTCCGGACAGCCTACAATGAGCAGTTCTTC.

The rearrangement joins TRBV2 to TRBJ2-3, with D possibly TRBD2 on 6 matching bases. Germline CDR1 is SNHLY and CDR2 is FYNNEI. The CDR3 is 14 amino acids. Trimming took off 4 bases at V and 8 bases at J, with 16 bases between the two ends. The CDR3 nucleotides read TGTGCCAGCAGTGTCTCGGACTACCGATTTACGCAGTATTTT. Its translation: CASSVSDYRFTQYF.

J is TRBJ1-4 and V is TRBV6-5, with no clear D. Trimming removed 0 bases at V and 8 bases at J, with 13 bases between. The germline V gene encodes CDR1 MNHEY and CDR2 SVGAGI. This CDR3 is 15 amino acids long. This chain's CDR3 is CASSYSGSLDEKLFF. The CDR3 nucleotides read TGTGCCAGCAGTTACTCCGGGAGTCTGGACGAAAAACTGTTTTTT.

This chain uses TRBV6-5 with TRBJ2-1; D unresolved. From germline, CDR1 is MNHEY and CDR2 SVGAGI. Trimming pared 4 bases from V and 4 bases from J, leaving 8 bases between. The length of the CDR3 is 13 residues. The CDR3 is CASSSPGYNEQFF. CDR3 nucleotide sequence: TGTGCCAGCAGTTCCCCCGGGTACAATGAGCAGTTCTTC.

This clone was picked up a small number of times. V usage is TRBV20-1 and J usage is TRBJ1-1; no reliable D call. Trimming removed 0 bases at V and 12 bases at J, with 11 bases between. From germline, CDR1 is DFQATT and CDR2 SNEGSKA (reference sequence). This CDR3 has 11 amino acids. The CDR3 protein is CSARDSPGSFF. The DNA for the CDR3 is TGCAGTGCTAGAGATTCCCCGGGGTCTTTCTTT.

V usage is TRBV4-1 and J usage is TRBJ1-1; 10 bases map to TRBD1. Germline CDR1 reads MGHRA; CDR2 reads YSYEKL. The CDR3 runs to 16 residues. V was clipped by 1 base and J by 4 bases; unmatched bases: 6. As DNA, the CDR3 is TGCGCCAGCAGCCAAGGGGGACAGGGGTCGGGCACTGAAGCTTTCTTT. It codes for CASSQGGQGSGTEAFF.

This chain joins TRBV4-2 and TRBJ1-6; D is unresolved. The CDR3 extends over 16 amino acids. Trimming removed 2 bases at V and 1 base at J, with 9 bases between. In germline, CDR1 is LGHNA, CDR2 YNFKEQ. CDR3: CASSQREASYNSPLHF. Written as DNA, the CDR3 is TGTGCCAGCAGCCAAAGAGAGGCTTCCTATAATTCACCCCTCCACTTT.

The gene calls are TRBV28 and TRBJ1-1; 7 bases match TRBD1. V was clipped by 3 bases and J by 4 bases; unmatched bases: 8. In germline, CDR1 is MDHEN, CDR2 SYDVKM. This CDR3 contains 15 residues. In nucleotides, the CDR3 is TGTGCCAGCAGTTTTTCCCCTACAGGGGTCACTGAAGCTTTCTTT. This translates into CASSFSPTGVTEAFF.

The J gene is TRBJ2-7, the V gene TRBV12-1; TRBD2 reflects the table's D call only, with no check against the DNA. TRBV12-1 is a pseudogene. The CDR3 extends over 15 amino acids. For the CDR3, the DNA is TGTGCCAGCAGCTTTGGCGGGGAGTCCTCCTACGAGCAGTACTTC. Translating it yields CASSFGGESSYEQYF.

This CDR3 is CASSRSGGVGSYNEQFF. The CDR3 bases are TGTGCCAGCAGCCGGTCCGGGGGGGTTGGATCCTACAATGAGCAGTTCTTC. The chain uses TRBV4-2 and TRBJ2-1; 8 positions agree with TRBD2. The germline gives CDR1 LGHNA, CDR2 YNFKEQ. The CDR3 is 17 residues long. V shed 4 bases and J 1 base; nucleotides not matched to a gene: 9.

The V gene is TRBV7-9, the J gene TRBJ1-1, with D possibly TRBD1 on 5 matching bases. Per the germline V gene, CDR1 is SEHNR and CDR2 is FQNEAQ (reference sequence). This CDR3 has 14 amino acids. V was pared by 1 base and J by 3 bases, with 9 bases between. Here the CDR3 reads CASSLVRGDTEAFF. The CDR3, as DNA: TGTGCCAGCAGCTTAGTACGGGGGGACACTGAAGCTTTCTTT. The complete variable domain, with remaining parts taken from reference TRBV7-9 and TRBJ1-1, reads DTGVSQNPRHKITKRGQNVTFRCDPISEHNRLYWYRQTLGQGPEFLTYFQNEAQLEKSRLLSDRFSAERPKGSFSTLEIQRTEQGDSAMYLCASSLVRGDTEAFFGQGTRLTVV.